A selection of T cell receptor beta chains follows, all from one sample in a study of T cells in Graves' hyperthyroidism and ophthalmopathy. TCRdb itself ran the multiplex PCR reads through MiXCR, one entry per CDR3 protein. This table has hundreds of thousands of distinct CDR3 sequences, just under 20% appearing once. Sequencing was carried out using blood. Receptor source: a man aged 40-49 years with Graves' ophthalmopathy. The CDR3 runs from the conserved cysteine through the conserved F or W. The D gene is left open where the match is weak. Expanded clones are given a class, and other clones once, few, many or no size at all.

d_gene,abundance,v_gene,j_gene,CDR3aa,CDR3nt
-,-,TRBV6-1,TRBJ2-1,CASSEWSGAYNEQFF,TGTGCCAGCAGTGAGTGGTCGGGGGCCTACAATGAGCAGTTCTTC
TRBD1,many,TRBV5-1,TRBJ1-5,CASSLGTADNQPQHF,TGCGCCAGCAGCTTAGGGACAGCTGACAATCAGCCCCAGCATTTT
-,many,TRBV30,TRBJ1-6,CAWKRPGDNSPLHF,TGTGCCTGGAAAAGGCCGGGGGATAATTCACCCCTCCACTTT
TRBD1,-,TRBV6-5,TRBJ2-7,CASSFWDRGLNEQYF,TGTGCCAGCAGTTTCTGGGACAGGGGGTTGAACGAGCAGTACTTC
-,few,TRBV11-2,TRBJ1-5,CASSTGSRDQPQHF,TGTGCCAGCAGCACCGGGTCTAGGGATCAGCCCCAGCATTTT
-,-,TRBV6-1,TRBJ2-2,CASSGGSDTGELFF,TGTGCCAGCAGCGGGGGTTCGGACACCGGGGAGCTGTTTTTT
-,-,TRBV27,TRBJ2-6,CASSPLAAQGPGANVLTF,TGTGCCAGCAGTCCCTTGGCAGCACAGGGCCCTGGGGCCAACGTCCTGACTTTC
-,-,TRBV7-9,TRBJ2-3,CASSPTPRDTQYF,TGTGCCAGCAGCCCAACACCCAGAGATACGCAGTATTTT
-,few,TRBV12-3/TRBV12-4,TRBJ1-3,CASSFLGHGGPGNTIYF,TGTGCCAGCAGTTTTTTAGGACACGGTGGTCCTGGAAACACCATATATTTT
-,few,TRBV3-1,TRBJ2-7,CASSQDLVSYEQYF,TGTGCCAGCAGCCAAGATCTGGTAAGCTACGAGCAGTACTTC
TRBD2,-,TRBV11-2,TRBJ2-3,CASSLEELAGGLADTQYF,TGTGCCAGCAGCTTAGAGGAACTAGCGGGAGGACTAGCAGATACGCAGTATTTT
-,-,TRBV29-1,TRBJ2-3,CSVERASAGTDTQYF,TGCAGCGTTGAGCGGGCCTCGGCAGGGACAGATACGCAGTATTTT
-,few,TRBV6-1,TRBJ1-1,CASTRQEDVNTEAFF,TGTGCCAGCACGAGACAGGAAGACGTGAACACTGAAGCTTTCTTT
-,many,TRBV12-3/TRBV12-4,TRBJ2-5,CASSPRDPSKETQYF,TGTGCCAGCAGCCCGAGGGACCCCTCGAAAGAGACCCAGTACTTC
TRBD2,-,TRBV27,TRBJ2-1,CASRRAGARENEQFF,TGTGCCAGCAGGAGGGCGGGAGCGCGGGAAAATGAGCAGTTCTTC
TRBD2,-,TRBV6-8,TRBJ2-5,CASTTGLWETQYF,TGTGCCAGCACCACGGGACTATGGGAGACCCAGTACTTC
TRBD1,-,TRBV18,TRBJ1-2,CASSPEVGQGYGYTF,TGTGCCAGCTCACCAGAGGTGGGACAGGGCTATGGCTACACCTTC
TRBD1,few,TRBV27,TRBJ1-5,CASRQTGTGGLNPQHF,TGTGCCAGCAGACAAACCGGGACAGGGGGCCTGAATCCCCAGCATTTT